These 28 T cell receptor beta chains share one sample of origin, sequenced in a study of T cells in pancreatic ductal adenocarcinoma. Generated by immunoSEQ multiplex PCR, the TCRdb table keeps only in-frame clones and is missing some. The table has around 100,000 clones, about 95% seen once; the top ten hold 3.1%. No neoadjuvant therapy was given to the selected pancreatic ductal adenocarcinoma patients before their surgery. Specimen: PBMCs. The receptor source for this set is a human donor with pancreatic ductal adenocarcinoma.

For this clone: At one of its ends the junction is not consistent with the germline gene, which may arise from a read error. The chain recombines TRBV5-8 with TRBJ2-4; TRBD1 is a possible D gene (6 bases). CDR1 and CDR2 from the germline V gene are SGHTS and YDEGEE. The CDR3 is made up of 12 amino acids. The CDR3 coding sequence is TGTGCCAGCAGCTTGCCCCTCCGGGACACACACTTC. Amino acids: CASSLPLRDTHF.

Only a few counts were recorded for this clone. The chain recombines TRBV2 with TRBJ1-2, with TRBD1 identical over 9 bases. In germline, CDR1 is SNHLY, CDR2 FYNNEI. The CDR3 runs 12 residues. J was trimmed by 8 bases and V by 7 bases; bases with no gene match: 5. In nucleotides, the CDR3 is TGTGCCAGCACAAGACAGGGGGGCGGCTACACCTTC. Translated, it gives CASTRQGGGYTF.

The CDR3 bases are TGCGCCAGCGGAACTAGTATTGAGCAGTTCTTC. This translates into CASGTSIEQFF. The chain carries TRBV10-2 and TRBJ2-1; tentatively, D is TRBD2 (5 bases). The CDR3 sequence is 11 residues long. Germline lookup yields CDR1 WSHSY and CDR2 SAAADI. V was shortened by 8 bases and J by 9 bases, with 11 bases between the two germline ends.

This clone was seen only once. The V gene is TRBV4-1, the J gene TRBJ2-1, with a possible D match to TRBD1 (5 bases). This CDR3 region has 14 residues. Trimming took off 4 bases at V and 6 bases at J, with 13 bases between the two ends. Germline V gene data show CDR1 as MGHRA and CDR2 as YSYEKL. This CDR3 reads CASSRLGVANEQFF. The CDR3 DNA reads as TGCGCCAGCAGCCGCCTAGGGGTGGCCAATGAGCAGTTCTTC.

The rearrangement links TRBV7-8 to TRBJ2-5, with D unclear. Germline V CDR1 and CDR2: SGHVS, FQNEAQ. The CDR3 spans 12 residues. V lost 8 bases and J lost 1, with 8 bases in between. The CDR3 reads CASEQAQETQYF. CDR3 in DNA: TGTGCCAGCGAGCAGGCCCAAGAGACCCAGTACTTC.

The chain employs TRBV5-1 and TRBJ2-7, with 7 bases that match TRBD2. Germline loops: CDR1 SGHRS, CDR2 YFSETQ. The ends lost 0 bases at V and 2 bases at J; junction bases unmatched: 2. The CDR3 is 14 amino acids. The CDR3 DNA reads as TGCGCCAGCAGCTTGGCTAGCGGTACCTACGAGCAGTACTTC. This codes for CASSLASGTYEQYF. The variable domain in full, with the rest retrieved from reference TRBV5-1 and TRBJ2-7, is KAGVTQTPRYLIKTRGQQVTLSCSPISGHRSVSWYQQTPGQGLQFLFEYFSETQRNKGNFPGRFSGRQFSNSRSEMNVSTLELGDSALYLCASSLASGTYEQYFGPGTRLTVT.

The V gene is TRBV5-1, the J gene TRBJ2-7, with 8 bases identical to TRBD1. Germline loops: CDR1 SGHRS, CDR2 YFSETQ. The CDR3 covers 13 residues. V gave up 7 bases and J gave up 7 bases; unmatched junction bases: 10. The CDR3, as DNA: TGCGCCAGCGGCGGCCAGGGGGCAGGGGAGCAGTACTTC. Residues: CASGGQGAGEQYF.

The CDR3 nucleotides read TGTGCCAGCAGCGTATTGCCCAGCGGGAGCCCCACCGGGGAGCTGTTTTTT. Its protein product is CASSVLPSGSPTGELFF. V usage is TRBV9 and J usage is TRBJ2-2; the match to TRBD2 covers 8 bases. V dropped 1 base and J dropped 4; count of bases not matched to a gene: 9. The CDR3 runs to 17 residues. Germline V lookup: CDR1 SGDLS, CDR2 YYNGEE.

V is TRBV28 and J is TRBJ2-7; TRBD2 is a possible D gene (6 bases). This CDR3 has 16 amino acids. Trimming took off 7 bases at V and 0 bases at J, with 19 bases between the two ends. Germline V gene lookup returns CDR1 MDHEN and CDR2 SYDVKM. CDR3 region: CASTESGVPSSYEQYF. In nucleotides, the CDR3 is TGTGCCAGCACCGAATCGGGGGTTCCAAGCTCCTACGAGCAGTACTTC.

This clone appeared once. The CDR3 sequence: CASSRGTSPDTQYF. In nucleotides, the CDR3 is TGTGCCAGCAGCCGGGGGACTAGCCCGGATACGCAGTATTTT. V usage is TRBV6-5 and J usage is TRBJ2-3; 9 positions agree with TRBD2. Looked up from germline, CDR1 is MNHEY and CDR2 is SVGAGI. The V gene end was trimmed by 6 bases and the J gene end by 6 bases; junction bases not matched to a gene: 7. The length of the CDR3 is 14 residues.

The chain carries TRBV7-2 and TRBJ2-7, with D hard to call. V was shortened by 6 bases and J by 0 bases, with 6 bases between the two germline ends. CDR1 and CDR2 from the germline V gene are SGHTA and FQGNSA. The CDR3 is 12 residues long. The CDR3 coding sequence is TGTGCCAGCAGGGAGAGCTCCTACGAGCAGTACTTC. This gives the protein CASRESSYEQYF.

The CDR3 loop reads CASRSGGGETQYF. Written as DNA, the CDR3 is TGTGCCAGCAGAAGCGGGGGAGGGGAGACCCAGTACTTC. The chain carries TRBV6-1 and TRBJ2-5, with 8 positions matching TRBD2. The V and J ends lost 6 bases and 5 bases, in that order; junction bases with no gene match: 5. The CDR3 totals 13 residues. From germline, CDR1 is MNHNS and CDR2 SASEGT.

The J gene is TRBJ2-7, the V gene TRBV7-8, with D perhaps matching TRBD1 (5 bases). Per germline, CDR1 SGHVS and CDR2 FQNEAQ. Trimming cost V 7 bases and J 1 base, with 14 bases left between them. The CDR3 totals 14 residues. In DNA, the CDR3 is TGTGCCAGCACAACCGACAGCTCATCCTACGAGCAGTACTTC. Residues: CASTTDSSSYEQYF.

The chain employs TRBV6-6 and TRBJ2-3; no firm D call. The CDR3 consists of 14 residues. V dropped 0 bases and J dropped 0 bases, with 4 bases sitting between them. Germline lookup yields CDR1 MNHNY and CDR2 SVGAGI (reference sequence). The CDR3 is CASSYSSSTDTQYF. The DNA of the CDR3 is TGTGCCAGCAGTTACTCGAGTAGCACAGATACGCAGTATTTT.

The chain joins TRBV14 to TRBJ2-3; weak D call: TRBD1 (6 bases). V was shortened by 2 bases and J by 2 bases, with 8 bases between the two germline ends. This CDR3 is built from 14 residues. Looked up from germline, CDR1 is SGHDN and CDR2 is FVKESK. CDR3 amino acids: CASSQQGNTDTQYF. CDR3 in DNA: TGTGCCAGCAGCCAACAGGGGAACACAGATACGCAGTATTTT.

V usage is TRBV4-1 and J usage is TRBJ2-1, with 14 bases identical to TRBD2. The CDR3 contains 18 residues. Germline V gene sequence: CDR1 MGHRA, CDR2 YSYEKL. J gave up 5 bases and V 6 bases, and 12 bases lay outside the gene matches. The CDR3 reads CASRAGQGTSGSHNEQFF. The CDR3 DNA is TGCGCCAGCAGGGCCGGACAGGGGACTAGCGGGAGCCACAATGAGCAGTTCTTC.

The chain has TRBV7-3 and TRBJ2-2; TRBD2 aligns across 8 bases. Per the germline V gene, CDR1 is SGHTA and CDR2 is FQGTGA. Germline trimming cut 2 bases from V and 6 bases from J; bases unmatched to any gene: 2. The CDR3 loop spans 14 amino acids. CDR3 residues: CASSLVSGAGELFF. CDR3 coding DNA: TGTGCCAGCAGCTTAGTTAGCGGGGCCGGGGAGCTGTTTTTT.

The chain links TRBV15 to TRBJ1-1, with 7 bases that match TRBD1. The V and J ends lost 6 bases and 2 bases, in that order; junction bases with no gene match: 12. This CDR3 comprises 16 residues. Germline assignment: CDR1 LNHNV and CDR2 YYDKDF (reference sequence). The CDR3 protein is CATSPQTGTVNTEAFF. CDR3 nucleotide sequence: TGTGCCACCAGTCCTCAAACCGGGACAGTAAACACTGAAGCTTTCTTT.

The V call is TRBV18, the J call TRBJ2-7, with 7 bases that match TRBD2. CDR3 length equals 13 residues. Germline CDR1 and CDR2: KGHSH and LQKENI. The ends lost 0 bases at V and 8 bases at J; junction bases unmatched: 4. The CDR3 nucleotides are TGTGCCAGCTCACCACCAGGGGAGGGGAAGCAGTACTTC. This codes for CASSPPGEGKQYF.

The V gene is TRBV27, the J gene TRBJ2-7; TRBD1 matches at 8 bases. J was trimmed by 3 bases and V by 6 bases; bases with no gene match: 4. Looked up from germline, CDR1 is MNHEY and CDR2 is SMNVEV (reference sequence). The CDR3 runs to 13 residues. The CDR3 DNA reads TGTGCCAGCAGGAGGGACAGGCACTACGAGCAGTACTTC. It specifies CASRRDRHYEQYF.

The chain uses TRBV7-9 and TRBJ2-3; a possible D gene is TRBD1 (6 bases). The CDR3 loop spans 14 amino acids. V lost 7 bases and J 5 bases, leaving 16 bases between the germline ends. The V gene's germline CDR1 is SEHNR and CDR2 FQNEAQ (reference sequence). CDR3 region: CASNKGGLRDTQYF. CDR3 nucleotides: TGTGCCAGCAACAAAGGGGGTCTCCGAGATACGCAGTATTTT.

This clone was seen only once. The genes are TRBV11-2 and TRBJ2-1, with TRBD2 identical over 7 bases. Germline V gene lookup returns CDR1 SGHAT and CDR2 FQNNGV. The CDR3 is made up of 15 amino acids. Trimming at V came to 5 bases and at J to 2 bases, leaving 6 bases not matched to a gene. The CDR3 region is CASSPGTITYNEQFF. The CDR3 DNA is TGTGCCAGCAGCCCAGGGACTATCACCTACAATGAGCAGTTCTTC.

The chain uses TRBV5-6 and TRBJ2-7; 7 bases match TRBD1. There are 15 residues in the CDR3. V lost 4 bases, J lost 6 bases, and 13 bases stayed unmatched. The germline V gene encodes CDR1 SGHDT and CDR2 YYEEEE. CDR3 sequence reads: CASSDTGAPLLEQYF. As DNA, the CDR3 is TGTGCCAGCAGCGATACAGGGGCTCCCCTCCTCGAGCAGTACTTC.

The rearrangement uses TRBV9 and TRBJ2-7; 7 bases map to TRBD2. After removal of 4 bases from V and 2 bases from J, the junction contained 9 bases not matched to a gene. This CDR3 is built from 15 residues. CDR1 and CDR2 (germline): SGDLS, YYNGEE. The CDR3, as DNA: TGTGCCAGCAGCCCCCAGCGGGACGGCCCCTACGAGCAGTACTTC. Translated: CASSPQRDGPYEQYF.

This chain links TRBV7-6 with TRBJ2-5; 10 bases match TRBD2. V was clipped by 0 bases and J by 5 bases; unmatched bases: 12. Germline assignment: CDR1 SGHVS and CDR2 FNYEAQ. The CDR3 has 18 amino acids. The chain's CDR3 is CASSLAVASGSFVETQYF. CDR3 DNA: TGTGCCAGCAGCTTAGCGGTGGCTAGCGGGAGTTTTGTGGAGACCCAGTACTTC.

The chain recombines TRBV19 with TRBJ2-1; 9 bases fit TRBD2. V dropped 1 base and J dropped 15; count of bases not matched to a gene: 13. Germline CDR1 and CDR2: LNHDA and SQIVND (reference sequence). This CDR3 region has 15 residues. CDR3 sequence: CASSIGAGGQFGRFF. In nucleotides, the CDR3 is TGTGCCAGTAGTATAGGGGCGGGAGGGCAATTCGGTCGGTTCTTC.

The J gene is TRBJ2-1, the V gene TRBV7-2, with 8 bases that match TRBD2. CDR3 size: 14 residues. Germline CDR1 and CDR2: SGHTA and FQGNSA. V gave up 7 bases and J gave up 12 bases; unmatched junction bases: 14. CDR3 nucleotide sequence: TGTGCCAGCACCATGGGCCCGGGAGGGTTATCGCAGTTCTTC. Its protein product is CASTMGPGGLSQFF.

The chain links TRBV28 to TRBJ2-3, with 9 bases fitting TRBD2. Per the germline V gene, CDR1 is MDHEN and CDR2 is SYDVKM. Trimming took 11 bases from V and 4 from J; bases not matched to a gene: 10. CDR3 length equals 14 residues. The CDR3 here is CAAAGGALADTQYF. Here the CDR3 DNA reads TGTGCCGCCGCGGGAGGGGCGCTTGCAGATACGCAGTATTTT.